This passage covers 17 T cell receptor beta chains from one sample sequenced in a study of blood T cells in healthy people across ages. Then a second PCR, running roughly 6 to 12 cycles, was carried out with a sample-barcoded 5' primer and a J-beta primer mix. MiXCR, run by TCRdb on the 5' RACE reads, gives a single entry per CDR3 protein. The data contain some 1.7 million distinct CDR3 sequences, 28% of them singletons. Sequenced sample: blood. The source of these receptors is a woman under 40 in good health.

This clonotype turned up a few times. A junction boundary mismatches the germline segment, possibly from a read error. V gene TRBV3-1 combines with J gene TRBJ2-7; D is uncertain. The CDR3 length is 12 residues. In germline, CDR1 is LGHDT, CDR2 YNNKEL (reference sequence). CDR3 sequence (DNA): TGTGCCAGCAACCAAAGTGGCTACGAGCAGTACTTC. It yields the protein CASNQSGYEQYF.

The V call is TRBV10-1, the J call TRBJ1-6; tentative D call: TRBD1 (6 bases). CDR3 size: 15 residues. The V and J ends lost 9 bases and 0 bases respectively, with 12 bases between them. The germline V gene encodes CDR1 WNHNN and CDR2 SYGVQD (reference sequence). The CDR3 DNA sequence: TGCGCCAGACCTAGGACAGTCTCCTATAATTCACCCCTCCACTTT. Its protein product is CARPRTVSYNSPLHF.

The chain carries TRBV13 and TRBJ2-4, with 9 bases identical to TRBD2. This CDR3 has 19 amino acids. The germline V gene has CDR1 PRHDT and CDR2 FYEKMQ (reference sequence). Trimming at V came to 6 bases and at J to 1 base, leaving 16 bases not matched to a gene. The CDR3 bases are TGTGCCAGCAGTGAAGGGAGCGGGAGGTCCACACTGGCCAAAAACATTCAGTACTTC. Its protein is CASSEGSGRSTLAKNIQYF.

The chain combines TRBV2 with TRBJ2-4; 10 bases align to TRBD2. The germline CDR1 and CDR2 sequences are SNHLY and FYNNEI. The CDR3 loop spans 16 amino acids. The trim removed 6 bases at V and 1 base at J, leaving 6 bases unmatched. The CDR3 region has the DNA TGTGCCAGCAGGAGAACTAGCGGGGAGGCCAAAAACATTCAGTACTTC. Encoded protein: CASRRTSGEAKNIQYF.

This clonotype was counted ten times or more. The rearrangement links TRBV6-4 to TRBJ2-1, with D possibly TRBD2 on 6 matching bases. Germline CDR1 is MRHNA and CDR2 is SNTAGT. V gave up 6 bases and J gave up 9 bases, with 18 bases separating them. This CDR3 is 14 amino acids long. The CDR3 is CASSPGRVAAEQFF. DNA for the CDR3: TGTGCCAGCAGCCCTGGTCGGGTAGCGGCTGAGCAGTTCTTC.

The chain couples TRBV5-1 to TRBJ2-7; D might be TRBD2 (6 bases). This CDR3 contains 14 residues. The germline gives CDR1 SGHRS, CDR2 YFSETQ. Trimming removed 4 bases at V and 5 bases at J, with 16 bases between. CDR3 residues: CASSPVLAYNEQYF. The CDR3 bases are TGCGCCAGCAGCCCCGTACTAGCCTACAACGAGCAGTACTTC.

This clonotype was recorded many times. The J gene is TRBJ2-3, the V gene TRBV9; no firm D call. Germline V gene data show CDR1 as SGDLS and CDR2 as YYNGEE. This CDR3 has 13 amino acids. Trimming removed 4 bases from V and 5 bases from J, with 11 bases in between. The DNA of the CDR3 is TGTGCCAGCAGCTTAGACGGTAAAGATACGCAGTATTTT. It codes for CASSLDGKDTQYF.

The chain combines TRBV12-3 or TRBV12-4 with TRBJ2-7, with a possible D match to TRBD1 (6 bases). V gave up 6 bases and J gave up 1 base, with 16 bases separating them. The CDR3 has 15 amino acids. The CDR3 nucleotides are TGTGCCAGCAGGCTCGCCCGGGACAAATCCTACGAGCAGTACTTC. Protein: CASRLARDKSYEQYF.

The genes are TRBV12-5 and TRBJ1-1; maybe TRBD1 (6 bases). The V gene lost 0 bases and the J gene lost 0 bases, with 11 bases spanning the gap. Germline V gene lookup returns CDR1 LGHNT and CDR2 FRNRAP. The CDR3 runs to 16 residues. The CDR3 is CASGLVQGTMNTEAFF. The CDR3 DNA reads as TGTGCTAGTGGTTTGGTACAGGGCACCATGAACACTGAAGCTTTCTTT.

This clonotype was observed at least ten times. CDR3 DNA sequence: TGTGCCAGCAGTCCGGGACAGGGGGCGCACCCGAAAGCTAACTATGGCTACACCTTC. Residues: CASSPGQGAHPKANYGYTF. The gene calls are TRBV27 and TRBJ1-2; TRBD1 aligns across 12 bases. Looked up from germline, CDR1 is MNHEY and CDR2 is SMNVEV (reference sequence). The trim removed 5 bases at V and 0 bases at J, leaving 13 bases unmatched. The CDR3 spans 19 residues.

The chain links TRBV5-1 to TRBJ2-6, with 16 nucleotides matching TRBD2. Trimming cost V 0 bases and J 0 bases; bases outside gene matches: 3. The CDR3 is 20 amino acids. Germline V lookup: CDR1 SGHRS, CDR2 YFSETQ. CDR3 sequence reads: CASSLAGLAGGHSGANVLTF. CDR3 in DNA: TGCGCCAGCAGCTTGGCGGGACTAGCGGGAGGGCACTCTGGGGCCAACGTCCTGACTTTC.

There are a few counts of this clonotype. The V call is TRBV11-2, the J call TRBJ2-7, with TRBD1 as a possible D gene (6 bases). Trimming took off 1 base at V and 3 bases at J, with 10 bases between the two ends. The CDR3 loop spans 14 amino acids. Germline V CDR1 and CDR2: SGHAT, FQNNGV. CDR3 DNA sequence: TGTGCCAGCAGCTTAGGGACAGAGGTCTACGAGCAGTACTTC. Translating it yields CASSLGTEVYEQYF.

With regard to this clonotype: A read error may be the cause here, since a much bigger clone is one base away. The V gene is TRBV10-3, the J gene TRBJ2-1; D is possibly TRBD2 (5 bases). The CDR3 has 14 amino acids. Per germline, CDR1 ENHRY and CDR2 SYGVKD. The CDR3 nucleotides read TGTGCCCACGGATCGGGGTCAGGCTCCAATGAGCAGCTCTTC. Protein product: CAHGSGSGSNEQLF.

The chain combines TRBV14 with TRBJ1-1; D is undetermined. CDR1 and CDR2 from the germline V gene are SGHDN and FVKESK. Trimming removed 2 bases at V and 0 bases at J, with 7 bases between. There are 14 residues in the CDR3. The CDR3 loop is CASSQNRLNTEAFF. CDR3 coding DNA: TGTGCCAGCAGCCAAAACAGACTGAACACTGAAGCTTTCTTT.

V usage is TRBV5-1 and J usage is TRBJ2-1, with D uncertain. Germline CDR1 reads SGHRS; CDR2 reads YFSETQ. The V and J ends lost 0 bases and 0 bases respectively, with 13 bases between them. The CDR3 runs 17 residues. The CDR3, as DNA: TGCGCCAGCAGCTTGGGGTTGTCGGCGTTCTCCTACAATGAGCAGTTCTTC. Protein product: CASSLGLSAFSYNEQFF. The complete variable domain, with remaining parts taken from reference TRBV5-1 and TRBJ2-1, reads KAGVTQTPRYLIKTRGQQVTLSCSPISGHRSVSWYQQTPGQGLQFLFEYFSETQRNKGNFPGRFSGRQFSNSRSEMNVSTLELGDSALYLCASSLGLSAFSYNEQFFGPGTRLTVL.

In its sample, this clonotype was seen a few times. The chain employs TRBV7-2 and TRBJ2-7; D is unclear. V gave up 3 bases and J gave up 3 bases, with 9 bases separating them. Germline V gives CDR1 SGHTA, CDR2 FQGNSA. The CDR3 sequence is 13 residues long. The CDR3 reads CASSLPVNYEQYF. As DNA, the CDR3 is TGTGCCAGCAGCTTGCCGGTAAACTACGAGCAGTACTTC.

This clonotype occurred once. The J gene is TRBJ2-5, the V gene TRBV18, with 13 bases fitting TRBD2. V lost 4 bases and J lost 5; bases outside the gene matches: 16. The CDR3 is 19 residues long. The germline CDR1 and CDR2 sequences are KGHSH and LQKENI. CDR3 residues: CASSQLGTSGTTSSETQYF. DNA for the CDR3: TGTGCCAGCTCACAGCTCGGGACTAGCGGGACTACGTCGTCGGAGACCCAGTACTTC.